This T cell receptor (beta chain) came from a study of regulatory dendritic cells for organ transplantation (dated by TCRdb to 2016 to 2017). Study-wide context: Before and after allostimulation with regulatory or mature dendritic cells, TCRbeta repertoires were sequenced from sorted naive and memory CD4+ and CD8+ T cells.

FACS was used to sort naive T cells as CD45RA+ cells and memory T cells as CD45RO+ CD4+ or CD8+ cells. T cells for TCR sequencing came from two healthy control subjects. Sorted T cell subsets that were not stimulated were used as baseline controls for the mixed lymphocyte reactions. The Qiagen DNeasy Blood & Tissue Kit was used for extraction of genomic DNA. Multiplexed two-step PCR with Vbeta-specific forward primers and Jbeta-specific reverse primers was used to amplify TCRbeta CDR3 regions. The TCRbeta libraries were sequenced on an Illumina instrument via the immunoSEQ service. In the original analysis: IMGT annotation was used to assign V, D and J genes, and synthetic CDR3 analogues were used to correct counts for multiplex PCR bias. In the immunoSEQ Analyzer, repertoire clonality was calculated as one minus normalized Shannon entropy. Fisher's exact test with Benjamini-Hochberg false discovery rate control was used to define clonal expansion, with two-tailed P<0.01. The table comes from immuneACCESS by way of TCRdb, which keeps in-frame sequences with V and J called. Part of the clones is missing from these tables; in studies checked, under half for an unresolved V gene and the rest for unknown reasons. V and J calls and clone size are copied from that table; D and trimming were computed from the DNA. The table for this sample lists 25,000 or so clones; roughly 80% of them were counted only once. The biggest ten clones account for approximately 0.094% of the sample.

The full study reports these points: The authors pointed out considerable heterogeneity between individuals in the alloreactive memory CD8+ T cell pool, and only a couple of subjects were sequenced. In both subjects, allostimulation led to expansion of memory CD8+ clones, although regulatory dendritic cells appeared to cause more limited expansion than mature dendritic cells did. The repertoires of naive CD4+ and CD8+ T cells were highly diverse, while memory cell repertoires were less diverse, with memory CD8+ cells being the most oligoclonal. Of the resting subsets, the one holding the most alloreactive TCR clonotypes was memory CD8+ T cells.

On this clone: Its recognized antigen is unknown. No qualities accompany the bases; no much larger clone lies one base away.

From the cysteine through the phenylalanine, the CDR3 covers 12 amino acids. Left in the record is the CDR3 DNA by itself, 36 bases read in frame from the first base. Looking up the germline V gene yields CDR1 MGHRA and CDR2 YSYEKL. V is clipped by 0 bases and J by 4 bases, and the sequence between their germline boundaries is 3 bases long. Sequencing used naive CD4+ T cells from blood. Interpreted using the paper, the cell subset or site label stands for: CD45RA+ naive T cells. The sequence derives from a human donor in good health. The chain is assembled from TRBV4-1 and TRBJ2-5, with the D gene uncertain. The bases read TGCGCCAGCAGCCAAGATAGAGAGACCCAGTACTTC. Its product reads: CASSQDRETQYF.